This T cell receptor beta chain emerged from a study of T cells after yellow fever vaccination. Via MiXCR, TCRdb re-called the 5' RACE reads, giving one row per CDR3 protein. The repertoire holds approximately 580,000 distinct CDR3 sequences, with around a sixth as singletons. This specimen was PBMCs, taken about 5 days after the first yellow fever vaccination. This receptor was taken from a man aged 18-30 years who received the YFV17D yellow fever vaccine.

This CDR3 is CASSNGQGNEQFF. CDR3 nucleotide sequence: TGTGCCAGCAGCAATGGACAGGGAAATGAGCAGTTCTTC. The chain has TRBV7-3 and TRBJ2-1; TRBD1 aligns across 8 bases. V dropped 5 bases and J dropped 7; count of bases not matched to a gene: 4. In germline, CDR1 is SGHTA, CDR2 FQGTGA. The CDR3 sequence is 13 residues long.